Listed below are T cell receptor beta chains from one sample, sequenced in a study of blood T cell repertoires in COVID-19. Data came from immunoSEQ multiplex PCR; TCRdb stores just in-frame clones and leaves some out. Here the sample spans hundreds of thousands of clones, approximately 86% being singletons. The sequenced sample consisted of PBMCs or T cells enriched from blood (not recorded which). Source of these receptors: a woman in her 40s with acute COVID-19. Both conserved end residues are part of each CDR3. The D gene is left open where the match is weak. Expanded clones get a size class; other rows say once, few or many, or leave the size out.

v_call: TRBV4-1
clone_size: -
j_call: TRBJ2-3
d_call: -
cdr3_aa: CASSQEGRASTDTQYF
cdr3_nt: TGCGCCAGCAGCCAAGAGGGCAGGGCAAGCACAGATACGCAGTATTTT

v_call: TRBV4-2
clone_size: -
j_call: TRBJ1-1
d_call: -
cdr3_aa: CASSQDRGGLETNTEAFF
cdr3_nt: TGTGCCAGCAGCCAAGATCGGGGGGGCTTGGAGACGAACACTGAAGCTTTCTTT

v_call: TRBV30
clone_size: -
j_call: TRBJ1-2
d_call: -
cdr3_aa: CAWSNTPWDPQGYGYTF
cdr3_nt: TGTGCCTGGAGTAATACTCCCTGGGATCCCCAGGGCTATGGCTACACCTTC

v_call: TRBV10-2
clone_size: -
j_call: TRBJ2-7
d_call: -
cdr3_aa: CASSTGAYYEQYF
cdr3_nt: TGCGCCAGCAGCACAGGAGCCTACTACGAGCAGTACTTC

v_call: TRBV7-9
clone_size: -
j_call: TRBJ1-6
d_call: TRBD1
cdr3_aa: CASSTRTGSSYNSPLHF
cdr3_nt: TGTGCCAGCAGCACCCGGACAGGAAGCTCCTATAATTCACCCCTCCACTTT

v_call: TRBV5-1
clone_size: -
j_call: TRBJ2-1
d_call: TRBD1
cdr3_aa: CASSRGQFEQFF
cdr3_nt: TGCGCCAGCAGCAGGGGGCAGTTTGAGCAGTTCTTC

v_call: TRBV30
clone_size: -
j_call: TRBJ2-5
d_call: TRBD1
cdr3_aa: CAWSEGTEQETQYF
cdr3_nt: TGTGCCTGGAGCGAGGGGACAGAACAAGAGACCCAGTACTTC

v_call: TRBV19
clone_size: -
j_call: TRBJ1-4
d_call: -
cdr3_aa: CASSTPLTTAGEKLFF
cdr3_nt: TGTGCCAGTAGTACGCCCCTAACAACGGCGGGAGAAAAACTGTTTTTT

v_call: TRBV3-1/TRBV3-2
clone_size: -
j_call: TRBJ2-7
d_call: TRBD1
cdr3_aa: CASSQGGTGYLEQYF
cdr3_nt: TGTGCCAGCAGCCAAGGGGGGACAGGGTATCTCGAGCAGTACTTC

v_call: TRBV5-1
clone_size: -
j_call: TRBJ2-5
d_call: -
cdr3_aa: CASSLAVGGTHVPETQYF
cdr3_nt: TGCGCCAGCAGCTTGGCGGTCGGCGGGACTCACGTCCCAGAGACCCAGTACTTC

v_call: TRBV7-7
clone_size: -
j_call: TRBJ1-1
d_call: -
cdr3_aa: CASSLGQGPPKNTEAFF
cdr3_nt: TGTGCCAGCAGCTTAGGCCAGGGGCCCCCCAAGAACACTGAAGCTTTCTTT

v_call: TRBV7-9
clone_size: -
j_call: TRBJ1-1
d_call: TRBD1
cdr3_aa: CASRSTGEADTEAFF
cdr3_nt: TGTGCCAGCAGATCCACAGGGGAGGCGGACACTGAAGCTTTCTTT

v_call: TRBV3-1/TRBV3-2
clone_size: -
j_call: TRBJ1-3
d_call: TRBD1
cdr3_aa: CASSRQGAENTIYF
cdr3_nt: TGTGCCAGCAGCCGCCAGGGGGCCGAAAACACCATATATTTT

v_call: TRBV4-2
clone_size: -
j_call: TRBJ2-3
d_call: -
cdr3_aa: CASSERGGWADTQYF
cdr3_nt: TGTGCCAGCAGCGAAAGGGGTGGTTGGGCAGATACGCAGTATTTT

v_call: TRBV2
clone_size: once
j_call: TRBJ2-7
d_call: -
cdr3_aa: CASRGAYEQYF
cdr3_nt: TGTGCCAGCAGGGGAGCCTACGAGCAGTACTTC

v_call: TRBV9
clone_size: -
j_call: TRBJ2-2
d_call: TRBD1
cdr3_aa: CASSVTGTGTGELFF
cdr3_nt: TGTGCCAGCAGCGTAACCGGGACAGGGACCGGGGAGCTGTTTTTT

v_call: TRBV4-1
clone_size: once
j_call: TRBJ2-5
d_call: -
cdr3_aa: CASSQDRGGIQETQYF
cdr3_nt: TGCGCCAGCAGCCAAGATAGGGGGGGGATCCAAGAGACCCAGTACTTC

v_call: TRBV7-9
clone_size: -
j_call: TRBJ2-7
d_call: -
cdr3_aa: CASSHQNQGRYEQYF
cdr3_nt: TGTGCCAGCTCACACCAAAACCAGGGCCGCTACGAGCAGTACTTC